Below, 25 T cell receptor beta chains from the same sample are listed, as sequenced in a study of early T cells in non-severe SARS-CoV-2 infection. From the 5' RACE reads, TCRdb called clonotypes with MiXCR, one entry per CDR3 protein. The profile covers about 60,000 distinct CDR3 sequences, with roughly 18% appearing a single time and 7.5% to 10% taken by the ten largest. Sequencing used whole blood, obtained at baseline. These receptors were taken from an adult who was a healthcare worker with PCR-confirmed SARS-CoV-2 infection or an uninfected control (not recorded which).

This sequence joins TRBV14 and TRBJ2-1; the D call may be TRBD1 or TRBD2 (5 bases each). Trimming shortened V by 3 bases and J by 9 bases, and 12 bases separated the two germline ends. CDR1 and CDR2 (germline): SGHDN, FVKESK. The CDR3 is 13 residues long. In DNA, the CDR3 is TGTGCCAGCAGCCAGGTCCGAGGGACTGAGCAGTTCTTC. Translation gives CASSQVRGTEQFF.

The chain carries TRBV27 and TRBJ2-1; D possibly corresponds to TRBD2 (6 bases). The germline V and J ends were trimmed by 5 bases and 4 bases, with 15 bases remaining between them. The CDR3 loop spans 15 amino acids. Germline CDR1 MNHEY, CDR2 SMNVEV (reference sequence). CDR3 DNA: TGTGCCAGCAGTGACAGCGGGCCAACTTACAATGAGCAGTTCTTC. Translating it yields CASSDSGPTYNEQFF.

J is TRBJ2-4 and V is TRBV10-2; 14 nucleotides line up with TRBD2. CDR1 and CDR2 from the germline V gene are WSHSY and SAAADI. The J segment lost 2 bases and the V segment lost 3 bases, leaving 9 bases of the junction unmatched. This CDR3 region has 19 residues. The CDR3 nucleotides are TGCGCCAGCAGTGAAACCGGGACTAGCGGGAGCAGGCCCAAAAACATTCAGTACTTC. Protein: CASSETGTSGSRPKNIQYF.

This clonotype has a handful of counts. This chain uses TRBV10-3 with TRBJ1-1, with D unclear. The V and J ends lost 3 bases and 0 bases respectively, with 5 bases between them. Germline V lookup: CDR1 ENHRY, CDR2 SYGVKD. This CDR3 comprises 13 residues. In nucleotides, the CDR3 is TGTGCCATCAGTGAAGGGATGAACACTGAAGCTTTCTTT. This codes for CAISEGMNTEAFF.

The V and J genes are TRBV2 and TRBJ1-2; D is unresolved. CDR1 is SNHLY and CDR2 is FYNNEI in the germline V gene. Trimming cost V 5 bases and J 0 bases, with 16 bases left between them. This CDR3 region has 16 residues. CDR3 sequence reads: CASSPNHLRANYGYTF. As DNA, the CDR3 is TGTGCCAGCAGTCCAAACCATCTCCGGGCTAACTATGGCTACACCTTC.

The chain is built from TRBV10-2 and TRBJ2-3, with 13 bases lining up with TRBD2. The CDR3 covers 15 residues. Germline V gene sequence: CDR1 WSHSY, CDR2 SAAADI. Trimming took 7 bases from V and 3 from J; bases not matched to a gene: 4. As DNA, the CDR3 is TGCGCCAGCAAAAAACTAGCGGGGGGGACAGATACGCAGTATTTT. Residues: CASKKLAGGTDTQYF.

This clonotype was seen a handful of times. The chain couples TRBV10-2 to TRBJ2-5, with 7 bases that match TRBD2. V was pared by 6 bases and J by 5 bases, with 9 bases of the junction left unmatched. From germline, CDR1 is WSHSY and CDR2 SAAADI. The CDR3 runs 14 residues. The DNA for the CDR3 is TGCGCCAGCAGCGGCTCATTTAGCGGGGAGACCCAGTACTTC. This sequence encodes CASSGSFSGETQYF.

This clonotype was seen many times. V usage is TRBV29-1 and J usage is TRBJ2-1; perhaps TRBD1 as D (6 bases). CDR1 is SQVTM and CDR2 is ANQGSEA in the germline V gene. Trimming removed 6 bases at V and 4 bases at J, with 13 bases between. The CDR3 runs 13 residues. CDR3: CSVTRDTYNEQFF. CDR3 nucleotides: TGCAGCGTAACCCGGGACACTTACAATGAGCAGTTCTTC.

The gene calls are TRBV11-2 and TRBJ1-2; D remains ambiguous. V lost 4 bases and J lost 0, with 0 bases in between. The CDR3 is made up of 11 amino acids. From germline, CDR1 is SGHAT and CDR2 FQNNGV. The CDR3 DNA follows: TGTGCCAGCAGCTCTAACTATGGCTACACCTTC. Translated, it gives CASSSNYGYTF.

At least ten counts were recorded for this clonotype. The chain is built from TRBV28 and TRBJ2-3; perhaps D is TRBD1 or TRBD2 (6 bases each). Germline V gene lookup returns CDR1 MDHEN and CDR2 SYDVKM. V was pared by 3 bases and J by 4 bases, with 8 bases between. The CDR3 contains 13 residues. The CDR3 sequence: CASSFGGADTQYF. The DNA of the CDR3 is TGTGCCAGCAGTTTCGGGGGCGCAGATACGCAGTATTTT.

The V and J genes are TRBV5-1 and TRBJ2-1; 10 nucleotides match TRBD2. The germline V gene has CDR1 SGHRS and CDR2 YFSETQ. Trimming at V came to 4 bases and at J to 8 bases, leaving 12 bases not matched to a gene. CDR3 length: 16 residues. The CDR3 here is CASSPSGAGGLDEQFF. CDR3 DNA: TGCGCCAGCAGCCCGTCGGGAGCGGGGGGGCTCGATGAGCAGTTCTTC.

The chain is built from TRBV20-1 and TRBJ1-6, with D unclear. CDR3 length equals 14 residues. The germline V gene has CDR1 DFQATT and CDR2 SNEGSKA (reference sequence). Trimming stripped 5 bases from V and 5 bases from J, with 13 bases between. CDR3 sequence reads: CSAGPGGNNSPLHF. The CDR3, as DNA: TGCAGTGCTGGGCCTGGAGGGAATAATTCACCCCTCCACTTT.

The chain has TRBV7-9 and TRBJ1-1, with D uncertain. Germline V CDR1 and CDR2: SEHNR, FQNEAQ (reference sequence). The CDR3 runs 13 residues. The V gene lost 5 bases and the J gene lost 3 bases, with 10 bases spanning the gap. The CDR3 region is CASSTRRDTEAFF. The CDR3 bases are TGTGCCAGCAGCACCCGACGTGACACTGAAGCTTTCTTT.

This clonotype was seen ten or more times. This chain joins TRBV7-9 and TRBJ1-1, with D tentatively TRBD1 (5 bases). CDR1 and CDR2 from the germline V gene are SEHNR and FQNEAQ (reference sequence). This CDR3 is 17 amino acids long. Trimming took 0 bases from V and 5 from J, leaving 19 bases between them. The CDR3 bases are TGTGCCAGCAGCTTAGCGCCAGGGTTTGACCGGTTTACTGAAGCTTTCTTT. Translation: CASSLAPGFDRFTEAFF.

This rearrangement joins TRBV7-9 to TRBJ2-7; D is tentatively TRBD1 or TRBD2 (5 bases each). Looked up from germline, CDR1 is SEHNR and CDR2 is FQNEAQ (reference sequence). V lost 2 bases, J lost 6 bases, and 14 bases lay in between. This CDR3 has 14 amino acids. CDR3 region: CASSLTGTVVEQYF. Here the CDR3 DNA reads TGTGCCAGCAGCTTAACGGGGACCGTCGTCGAGCAGTACTTC.

This clonotype was counted between two and nine times. The chain employs TRBV7-9 and TRBJ2-1; TRBD2 agrees at 8 bases. CDR1 and CDR2 from the germline V gene are SEHNR and FQNEAQ (reference sequence). V lost 2 bases and J lost 7; bases outside the gene matches: 10. The CDR3 sequence is 16 residues long. CDR3 sequence (DNA): TGTGCCAGCAGCTTACCGAATCTGGCTAGCGGGAATGAGCAGTTCTTC. The encoded protein is CASSLPNLASGNEQFF.

This clonotype showed up just once. This chain joins TRBV7-2 and TRBJ2-7; 8 bases are a match to TRBD2. Losses at the gene ends were 3 bases for V and 7 bases for J; bases not matched to a gene: 8. The CDR3 sequence is 14 residues long. The V gene's germline CDR1 is SGHTA and CDR2 FQGNSA. CDR3 nucleotide sequence: TGTGCCAGCAGCTTTACGGGAGGGCCAGGAGAGCAGTACTTC. Amino acids: CASSFTGGPGEQYF.

This clonotype was seen many times. The chain is built from TRBV12-3 or TRBV12-4 and TRBJ1-6, with D unclear. V was shortened by 6 bases and J by 6 bases, with 9 bases between the two germline ends. The CDR3 has 13 amino acids. The CDR3 loop reads CASRNIGNSPLHF. The CDR3 DNA reads TGTGCCAGCAGGAACATTGGTAATTCACCCCTCCACTTT.

This clonotype has at least ten counts. The V call is TRBV4-2, the J call TRBJ1-2, with TRBD1 as a possible D gene (5 bases). Looked up from germline, CDR1 is LGHNA and CDR2 is YNFKEQ. The V and J ends lost 0 bases and 3 bases respectively, with 14 bases between them. CDR3 length equals 16 residues. The CDR3: CASSQDREWDDYGYTF. CDR3 DNA sequence: TGTGCCAGCAGCCAAGATCGTGAATGGGACGACTATGGCTACACCTTC.

This clonotype was observed a few times. This chain links TRBV4-1 with TRBJ2-3, with 13 bases that match TRBD2. J was trimmed by 2 bases and V by 2 bases; bases with no gene match: 4. This CDR3 has 17 residues. Germline assignment: CDR1 MGHRA and CDR2 YSYEKL. The CDR3 DNA is TGCGCCAGCAGCCAATCGGGACTAGCGGGAAACACAGATACGCAGTATTTT. Amino acid sequence: CASSQSGLAGNTDTQYF.

This chain links TRBV27 with TRBJ1-2, with 7 bases matching TRBD1. The V and J ends lost 0 bases and 10 bases, in that order; junction bases with no gene match: 5. The CDR3 extends over 13 amino acids. Germline V CDR1 and CDR2: MNHEY, SMNVEV (reference sequence). The CDR3 sequence is CASSLSQGVHYTF. The CDR3 DNA is TGTGCCAGCAGTTTATCTCAGGGGGTACACTACACCTTC.

Many counts were recorded for this clonotype. This chain connects TRBV11-2 to TRBJ2-1; 12 positions match TRBD1. The V gene end was trimmed by 3 bases and the J gene end by 4 bases; junction bases not matched to a gene: 7. Germline-derived CDR1 and CDR2 are SGHAT and FQNNGV. The CDR3 runs to 17 residues. The CDR3 spells CASSFTGTGGLYNEQFF. The CDR3 bases are TGTGCCAGCAGCTTTACCGGGACAGGGGGCCTATACAATGAGCAGTTCTTC.

The gene calls are TRBV7-9 and TRBJ1-2; 12 bases are shared with TRBD1. Per the germline V gene, CDR1 is SEHNR and CDR2 is FQNEAQ (reference sequence). V gave up 5 bases and J gave up 3 bases; unmatched junction bases: 4. The CDR3 covers 15 residues. The CDR3 reads CASSPGQGADYGYTF. CDR3 coding DNA: TGTGCCAGCAGCCCGGGACAGGGGGCGGACTATGGCTACACCTTC. The full variable domain, in which reference TRBV7-9 and TRBJ1-2 provide the parts outside the CDR3, is DTGVSQNPRHKITKRGQNVTFRCDPISEHNRLYWYRQTLGQGPEFLTYFQNEAQLEKSRLLSDRFSAERPKGSFSTLEIQRTEQGDSAMYLCASSPGQGADYGYTFGSGTRLTVV.

The rearrangement joins TRBV7-9 to TRBJ1-4, with D possibly matching TRBD1 (5 bases). V lost 2 bases and J lost 5, with 12 bases in between. CDR3 size: 15 residues. Per the germline V gene, CDR1 is SEHNR and CDR2 is FQNEAQ (reference sequence). In DNA, the CDR3 is TGTGCCAGCAGCTTATCTCAGGGTGCCAATGAAAAACTGTTTTTT. It encodes CASSLSQGANEKLFF.

This clonotype was counted only a few times. The CDR3 spells CASSRGQGGETQYF. The DNA of the CDR3 is TGTGCCAGCAGCAGGGGACAGGGGGGTGAGACCCAGTACTTC. The V call is TRBV7-6, the J call TRBJ2-5; TRBD1 agrees at 11 bases. The CDR3 contains 14 residues. V dropped 5 bases and J dropped 5; count of bases not matched to a gene: 4. From germline, CDR1 is SGHVS and CDR2 FNYEAQ.